A selection of T cell receptor beta chains follows, all from one sample in a study of OX40 agonist ivuxolimab in advanced cancers. Produced via immunoSEQ multiplex PCR; TCRdb's table is partial and in-frame only. In the table there are approximately 62,000 clones, 80% to 95% of which are singletons. The sequenced sample was CD4+ or CD8+ T cells sorted from blood, obtained in a trial of the OX40 agonist ivuxolimab. These receptors came from an adult with an advanced solid tumor such as melanoma, head and neck, liver or kidney cancer. Each CDR3 is given with its conserved first and last residue. D genes are given only for firm matches. Not all rows give a size; the values are once, few, many and, for expanded clones, a class.

abundance: .
j_gene: TRBJ2-5
v_gene: TRBV15
d_gene: .
CDR3aa: CATRGWNQETQYF
CDR3nt: TGTGCCACCAGAGGGTGGAACCAAGAGACCCAGTACTTC

abundance: .
j_gene: TRBJ2-2
v_gene: TRBV4-1
d_gene: TRBD2
CDR3aa: CASSRQLAGETGELFF
CDR3nt: TGCGCCAGCAGCCGCCAACTAGCGGGAGAGACCGGGGAGCTGTTTTTT

abundance: .
j_gene: TRBJ1-2
v_gene: TRBV14
d_gene: .
CDR3aa: CASSQGNRGDISNYGYTF
CDR3nt: TGTGCCAGCAGCCAAGGAAATAGGGGCGACATTTCTAACTATGGCTACACCTTC

abundance: .
j_gene: TRBJ2-1
v_gene: TRBV7-9
d_gene: TRBD2
CDR3aa: CASSAGTSGGALNNEQFF
CDR3nt: TGTGCCAGCAGCGCCGGGACTAGCGGGGGAGCCCTAAACAATGAGCAGTTCTTC

abundance: .
j_gene: TRBJ2-1
v_gene: TRBV18
d_gene: .
CDR3aa: CASDHPGSQGGYLYNEQFF
CDR3nt: TGTGCCAGCGACCACCCCGGGTCGCAGGGCGGCTATCTGTACAATGAGCAGTTCTTC

abundance: once
j_gene: TRBJ1-5
v_gene: TRBV2
d_gene: .
CDR3aa: CASRNWDQPQHF
CDR3nt: TGTGCCAGCAGGAATTGGGATCAGCCCCAGCATTTT

abundance: .
j_gene: TRBJ1-4
v_gene: TRBV2
d_gene: .
CDR3aa: CASSEVTGLNEKLFF
CDR3nt: TGTGCCAGCAGTGAGGTAACCGGATTAAATGAAAAACTGTTTTTT

abundance: once
j_gene: TRBJ1-1
v_gene: TRBV7-9
d_gene: .
CDR3aa: CASSPPYDLYTEAFF
CDR3nt: TGTGCCAGCAGCCCCCCTTACGATCTGTACACTGAAGCTTTCTTT

abundance: .
j_gene: TRBJ2-7
v_gene: TRBV4-3
d_gene: .
CDR3aa: CASSQATTQLYEQYF
CDR3nt: TGCGCCAGCAGCCAAGCTACGACACAACTCTACGAGCAGTACTTC

abundance: .
j_gene: TRBJ2-7
v_gene: TRBV5-6
d_gene: TRBD2
CDR3aa: CASSPGLAGRYEQYF
CDR3nt: TGTGCCAGCAGCCCGGGACTAGCGGGAAGGTACGAGCAGTACTTC

abundance: .
j_gene: TRBJ2-5
v_gene: TRBV5-1
d_gene: .
CDR3aa: CASNLWWGGRWETQYF
CDR3nt: TGCGCCAGCAACTTGTGGTGGGGGGGCCGGTGGGAGACCCAGTACTTC

abundance: .
j_gene: TRBJ2-7
v_gene: TRBV7-9
d_gene: TRBD1
CDR3aa: CASSGGQGEYEQYF
CDR3nt: TGTGCCAGCAGCGGGGGACAGGGCGAGTACGAGCAGTACTTC

abundance: .
j_gene: TRBJ1-1
v_gene: TRBV6-5
d_gene: .
CDR3aa: CASSLRGYTEAFF
CDR3nt: TGTGCCAGCAGTTTGAGGGGTTACACTGAAGCTTTCTTT

abundance: .
j_gene: TRBJ1-1
v_gene: TRBV10-1
d_gene: .
CDR3aa: CASSGPPGPTEAFF
CDR3nt: TGCGCCAGCAGTGGCCCCCCAGGTCCTACTGAAGCTTTCTTT

abundance: .
j_gene: TRBJ2-2
v_gene: TRBV11-2
d_gene: TRBD2
CDR3aa: CASSRWGLAGYTGELFF
CDR3nt: TGTGCCAGCAGCCGATGGGGACTAGCGGGGTACACCGGGGAGCTGTTTTTT

abundance: .
j_gene: TRBJ2-7
v_gene: TRBV27
d_gene: TRBD1
CDR3aa: CASGAPRGLGYEQYF
CDR3nt: TGTGCCAGCGGCGCACCCAGGGGGTTGGGCTACGAGCAGTACTTC

abundance: once
j_gene: TRBJ1-1
v_gene: TRBV6-5
d_gene: .
CDR3aa: CASSYSNMGGTEAFF
CDR3nt: TGTGCCAGCAGTTACTCCAATATGGGGGGCACTGAAGCTTTCTTT

abundance: .
j_gene: TRBJ1-2
v_gene: TRBV2
d_gene: .
CDR3aa: CASSARTVYGYTF
CDR3nt: TGTGCCAGCAGTGCCCGGACAGTCTATGGCTACACCTTC

abundance: .
j_gene: TRBJ1-4
v_gene: TRBV7-6
d_gene: .
CDR3aa: CASSPAGGSGNEKLFF
CDR3nt: TGTGCCAGCAGCCCGGCGGGGGGCTCTGGTAATGAAAAACTGTTTTTT

abundance: .
j_gene: TRBJ2-7
v_gene: TRBV13
d_gene: .
CDR3aa: CASSFTASRPYEQYF
CDR3nt: TGTGCCAGCAGCTTTACGGCTAGCAGGCCCTACGAGCAGTACTTC

abundance: .
j_gene: TRBJ1-2
v_gene: TRBV9
d_gene: .
CDR3aa: CASINHEGGDYTF
CDR3nt: TGTGCCAGCATAAACCACGAGGGGGGCGACTACACCTTC

abundance: .
j_gene: TRBJ2-3
v_gene: TRBV7-7
d_gene: TRBD1
CDR3aa: CASSLGQGADTQYF
CDR3nt: TGTGCCAGCAGCTTAGGACAGGGGGCAGATACGCAGTATTTT

abundance: few
j_gene: TRBJ1-5
v_gene: TRBV12-5
d_gene: .
CDR3aa: CASGLVAGNQPQHF
CDR3nt: TGTGCTAGTGGTTTGGTAGCGGGCAATCAGCCCCAGCATTTT

abundance: .
j_gene: TRBJ1-2
v_gene: TRBV2
d_gene: .
CDR3aa: CASSEHVYNYGYTF
CDR3nt: TGTGCCAGCAGTGAGCACGTCTATAACTATGGCTACACCTTC

abundance: .
j_gene: TRBJ2-1
v_gene: TRBV7-6
d_gene: .
CDR3aa: CASSLAPNEQFF
CDR3nt: TGTGCCAGCAGCTTAGCGCCCAATGAGCAGTTCTTC

abundance: .
j_gene: TRBJ1-1
v_gene: TRBV15
d_gene: .
CDR3aa: CATSRGPAGDGTEAFF
CDR3nt: TGTGCCACCAGCAGAGGACCCGCCGGGGACGGCACTGAAGCTTTCTTT

abundance: once
j_gene: TRBJ2-7
v_gene: TRBV5-6
d_gene: TRBD2
CDR3aa: CASSLTSGGSYEQYF
CDR3nt: TGTGCCAGCAGCCTTACTAGCGGGGGCTCCTACGAGCAGTACTTC

abundance: .
j_gene: TRBJ2-7
v_gene: TRBV29-1
d_gene: .
CDR3aa: CSVEVGGISYEQYF
CDR3nt: TGCAGCGTTGAAGTTGGCGGGATCTCCTACGAGCAGTACTTC

abundance: .
j_gene: TRBJ2-1
v_gene: TRBV25-1
d_gene: TRBD2
CDR3aa: CASSGGTSGINEQFF
CDR3nt: TGTGCCAGCAGTGGGGGGACTAGCGGGATCAATGAGCAGTTCTTC

abundance: .
j_gene: TRBJ1-2
v_gene: TRBV27
d_gene: TRBD1
CDR3aa: CASSWDGQGNYGYTF
CDR3nt: TGTGCCAGCAGTTGGGACGGACAGGGCAACTATGGCTACACCTTC

abundance: .
j_gene: TRBJ1-5
v_gene: TRBV12-5
d_gene: .
CDR3aa: CASGLVLGGDQPQHF
CDR3nt: TGTGCTAGTGGTTTGGTATTGGGAGGGGATCAGCCCCAGCATTTT

abundance: .
j_gene: TRBJ2-7
v_gene: TRBV13
d_gene: TRBD2
CDR3aa: CASSLGRELGEQYF
CDR3nt: TGTGCCAGCAGCTTGGGGCGGGAGCTCGGCGAGCAGTACTTC

abundance: .
j_gene: TRBJ2-3
v_gene: TRBV5-1
d_gene: .
CDR3aa: CASSFEFTDTQYF
CDR3nt: TGCGCCAGCAGCTTTGAGTTCACAGATACGCAGTATTTT

abundance: .
j_gene: TRBJ2-7
v_gene: TRBV7-9
d_gene: .
CDR3aa: CASSLVDSSYEQYF
CDR3nt: TGTGCCAGCAGCTTAGTGGACAGCTCCTACGAGCAGTACTTC

abundance: .
j_gene: TRBJ2-1
v_gene: TRBV7-6
d_gene: TRBD1
CDR3aa: CASSPAGQGFIDEQFF
CDR3nt: TGTGCCAGCAGCCCTGCCGGACAGGGTTTTATCGATGAGCAGTTCTTC

abundance: .
j_gene: TRBJ2-5
v_gene: TRBV6-1
d_gene: .
CDR3aa: CASSEWAGAGETQYF
CDR3nt: TGTGCCAGCAGTGAATGGGCAGGGGCGGGGGAGACCCAGTACTTC

abundance: .
j_gene: TRBJ1-5
v_gene: TRBV27
d_gene: .
CDR3aa: CASSLTGFGQPQHF
CDR3nt: TGTGCCAGCAGTTTAACAGGGTTTGGTCAGCCCCAGCATTTT

abundance: .
j_gene: TRBJ2-3
v_gene: TRBV19
d_gene: TRBD2
CDR3aa: CASKTSGGTDTQYF
CDR3nt: TGTGCCAGTAAGACTAGCGGGGGCACAGATACGCAGTATTTT

abundance: .
j_gene: TRBJ2-6
v_gene: TRBV7-9
d_gene: .
CDR3aa: CASSAGPGLRYSGANVLTF
CDR3nt: TGTGCCAGCAGCGCAGGACCGGGACTTAGATACTCTGGGGCCAACGTCCTGACTTTC

abundance: once
j_gene: TRBJ2-7
v_gene: TRBV2
d_gene: TRBD2
CDR3aa: CASSEDPGTSGYEQYF
CDR3nt: TGTGCCAGCAGTGAAGACCCCGGGACTAGCGGCTACGAGCAGTACTTC

abundance: .
j_gene: TRBJ1-1
v_gene: TRBV5-1
d_gene: .
CDR3aa: CASSLANSGLEAFF
CDR3nt: TGCGCCAGCAGCTTGGCAAACAGTGGACTTGAAGCTTTCTTT

abundance: .
j_gene: TRBJ1-5
v_gene: TRBV5-4
d_gene: .
CDR3aa: CASSLGTNHQPQHF
CDR3nt: TGTGCCAGCAGCTTGGGGACAAACCATCAGCCCCAGCATTTT

abundance: .
j_gene: TRBJ1-2
v_gene: TRBV6-5
d_gene: .
CDR3aa: CASSYLRGEIYGYTF
CDR3nt: TGTGCCAGCAGTTACTTAAGGGGAGAAATCTATGGCTACACCTTC

abundance: once
j_gene: TRBJ2-1
v_gene: TRBV5-1
d_gene: .
CDR3aa: CASSYSLEPVINEQFF
CDR3nt: TGCGCCAGCAGCTACTCACTCGAGCCGGTAATAAATGAGCAGTTCTTC

abundance: .
j_gene: TRBJ2-1
v_gene: TRBV2
d_gene: .
CDR3aa: CASSERGPPGEQFF
CDR3nt: TGTGCCAGCAGTGAAAGGGGTCCGCCTGGTGAGCAGTTCTTC

abundance: .
j_gene: TRBJ2-4
v_gene: TRBV7-9
d_gene: .
CDR3aa: CASSLDPAPRYF
CDR3nt: TGTGCCAGCAGCTTAGACCCGGCCCCCCGGTACTTC

abundance: once
j_gene: TRBJ1-1
v_gene: TRBV7-9
d_gene: TRBD1
CDR3aa: CASSPHRGPTEAFF
CDR3nt: TGTGCCAGCAGCCCCCACAGGGGGCCCACTGAAGCTTTCTTT

abundance: .
j_gene: TRBJ2-1
v_gene: TRBV7-6
d_gene: .
CDR3aa: CASSLQKIASSYNEQFF
CDR3nt: TGTGCCAGCAGCTTACAAAAAATAGCGTCATCCTACAATGAGCAGTTCTTC

abundance: .
j_gene: TRBJ2-2
v_gene: TRBV4-1
d_gene: .
CDR3aa: CASSQDLTGELFF
CDR3nt: TGCGCCAGCAGCCAAGATTTAACCGGGGAGCTGTTTTTT

abundance: .
j_gene: TRBJ1-5
v_gene: TRBV11-3
d_gene: .
CDR3aa: CASSLGGGEILGEFDQPQHF
CDR3nt: TGTGCCAGCAGCTTAGGTGGGGGGGAGATTCTGGGTGAGTTCGATCAGCCCCAGCATTTT

abundance: .
j_gene: TRBJ2-7
v_gene: TRBV14
d_gene: .
CDR3aa: CASSQAYEQYF
CDR3nt: TGTGCCAGCAGCCAGGCCTACGAGCAGTACTTC

abundance: .
j_gene: TRBJ2-7
v_gene: TRBV5-4
d_gene: .
CDR3aa: CASSTRDGSYEQYF
CDR3nt: TGTGCCAGCAGCACAAGGGACGGGTCCTACGAGCAGTACTTC

abundance: .
j_gene: TRBJ2-7
v_gene: TRBV5-5
d_gene: .
CDR3aa: CASSLTGYEQYF
CDR3nt: TGTGCCAGCAGCTTGACCGGCTACGAGCAGTACTTC

abundance: .
j_gene: TRBJ2-3
v_gene: TRBV6-4
d_gene: TRBD2
CDR3aa: CASSSLAGGSTDTQYF
CDR3nt: TGTGCCAGCAGTTCTCTAGCGGGGGGGAGCACAGATACGCAGTATTTT